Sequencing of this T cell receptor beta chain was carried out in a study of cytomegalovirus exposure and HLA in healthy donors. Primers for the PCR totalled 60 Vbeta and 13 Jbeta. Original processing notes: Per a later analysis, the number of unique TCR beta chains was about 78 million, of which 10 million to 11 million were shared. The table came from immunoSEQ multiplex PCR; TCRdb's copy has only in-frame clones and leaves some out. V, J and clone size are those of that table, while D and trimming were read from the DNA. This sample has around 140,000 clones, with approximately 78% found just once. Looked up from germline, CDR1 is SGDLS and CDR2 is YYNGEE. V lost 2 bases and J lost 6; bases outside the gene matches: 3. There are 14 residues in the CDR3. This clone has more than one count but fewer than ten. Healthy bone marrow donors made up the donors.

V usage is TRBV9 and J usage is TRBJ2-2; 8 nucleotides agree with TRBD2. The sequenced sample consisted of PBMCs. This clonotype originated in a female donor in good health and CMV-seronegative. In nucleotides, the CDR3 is TGTGCCAGCAGCGTTACGGGGGGGCCCGGGGAGCTGTTTTTT. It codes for CASSVTGGPGELFF.